This record covers a single TCR beta chain. Its target is unknown. TCRdb re-called the reads through MiXCR, storing one row per CDR3 protein. The sample holds some 220,000 distinct CDR3 sequences; 9% to 15% are singletons and the top ten take approximately 1.6%. The germline V gene has CDR1 DFQATT and CDR2 SNEGSKA (reference sequence). Trimming removed 0 bases at V and 2 bases at J, with 11 bases between. This CDR3 region has 14 residues. This sample is drawn from a study of T cell repertoires in cytomegalovirus infection. Notes on the study in general: The study found HLA-C-restricted CMV-specific TCR beta clonotypes dominating the ex vivo response.

The clonotype was recovered from a human donor in good health (CMV status not recorded). Some clones in this sample may be carry-over from other donors' samples. Sequencing was carried out using PBMCs. The rearrangement links TRBV20-1 to TRBJ2-7; D could derive from TRBD1 or TRBD2 (5 bases each). Here the CDR3 DNA reads TGCAGTGCTAGAGATGGGGACCAGCCCTACGAGCAGTACTTC. This codes for CSARDGDQPYEQYF.